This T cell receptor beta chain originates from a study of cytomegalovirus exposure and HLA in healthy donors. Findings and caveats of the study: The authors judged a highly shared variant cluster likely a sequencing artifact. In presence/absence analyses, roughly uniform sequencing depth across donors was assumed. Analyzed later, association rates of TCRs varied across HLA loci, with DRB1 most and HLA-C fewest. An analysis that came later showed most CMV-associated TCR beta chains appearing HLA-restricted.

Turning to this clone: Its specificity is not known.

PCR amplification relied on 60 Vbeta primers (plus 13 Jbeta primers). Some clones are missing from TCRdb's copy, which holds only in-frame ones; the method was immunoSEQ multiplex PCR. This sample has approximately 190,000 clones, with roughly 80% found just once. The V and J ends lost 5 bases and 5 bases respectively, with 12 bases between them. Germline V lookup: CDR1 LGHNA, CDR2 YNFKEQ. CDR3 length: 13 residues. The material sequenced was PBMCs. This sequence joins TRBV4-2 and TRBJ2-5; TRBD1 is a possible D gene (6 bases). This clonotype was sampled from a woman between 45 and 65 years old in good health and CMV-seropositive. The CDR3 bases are TGTGCCAGCAGCGGCCGGCAGGGGGAGACCCAGTACTTC. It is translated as CASSGRQGETQYF.